Shown below are 4 T cell receptor beta chains from a single sample sequenced in a study of blood T cell repertoires in COVID-19. TCRdb's table, derived via immunoSEQ multiplex PCR, lists solely in-frame clones and lacks some. Of 140,000 or so clones in the sample, roughly 88% are singletons; the top ten hold 10%. The sequencing input was peripheral blood. Receptors originate from a man between 60 and 75 years old with active or convalescent COVID-19.

This sequence joins TRBV24-1 and TRBJ1-2, with 9 bases that match TRBD1. The germline CDR1 and CDR2 sequences are KGHDR and SFDVKD. This CDR3 contains 15 residues. V lost 3 bases and J lost 5; bases outside the gene matches: 6. CDR3 amino acids: CATSDARQGGYGYTF. The CDR3 region has the DNA TGTGCCACCAGTGATGCCCGACAGGGGGGTTATGGCTACACCTTC.

The chain combines TRBV19 with TRBJ2-3; 10 nucleotides match TRBD2. Unmatched junction bases numbered 2, after V lost 2 bases and J lost 3 bases. Per the germline V gene, CDR1 is LNHDA and CDR2 is SQIVND (reference sequence). The CDR3 covers 15 residues. The CDR3 reads CASSISSGRTDTQYF. The CDR3 region has the DNA TGTGCCAGTAGTATATCTAGCGGGAGAACAGATACGCAGTATTTT. The complete variable domain, with remaining parts taken from reference TRBV19 and TRBJ2-3, reads DGGITQSPKYLFRKEGQNVTLSCEQNLNHDAMYWYRQDPGQGLRLIYYSQIVNDFQKGDIAEGYSVSREKKESFPLTVTSAQKNPTAFYLCASSISSGRTDTQYFGPGTRLTVL.

In its sample, this clone was seen a few times. The chain employs TRBV30 and TRBJ2-6, with 8 bases aligning to TRBD1. Germline V gives CDR1 GTSNPN, CDR2 SVGIG (reference sequence). The V segment lost 2 bases and the J segment 2 bases; nucleotides outside the gene matches: 8. CDR3 length: 17 amino acids. The CDR3 reads CAWSRTGIPTGANVLTF. The DNA for the CDR3 is TGTGCCTGGAGTCGGACAGGGATTCCAACTGGGGCCAACGTCCTGACTTTC.

V and J are TRBV28 and TRBJ1-4; TRBD1 matches at 7 bases. CDR1 and CDR2 (germline): MDHEN, SYDVKM. The J segment lost 0 bases and the V segment lost 1 base, leaving 5 bases of the junction unmatched. This CDR3 contains 17 residues. The CDR3 here is CASSLSYRGTTNEKLFF. CDR3 coding DNA: TGTGCCAGCAGTTTATCGTACAGGGGTACAACTAATGAAAAACTGTTTTTT. Full variable domain (missing parts from reference TRBV28 and TRBJ1-4): DVKVTQSSRYLVKRTGEKVFLECVQDMDHENMFWYRQDPGLGLRLIYFSYDVKMKEKGDIPEGYSVSREKKERFSLILESASTNQTSMYLCASSLSYRGTTNEKLFFGSGTQLSVL.